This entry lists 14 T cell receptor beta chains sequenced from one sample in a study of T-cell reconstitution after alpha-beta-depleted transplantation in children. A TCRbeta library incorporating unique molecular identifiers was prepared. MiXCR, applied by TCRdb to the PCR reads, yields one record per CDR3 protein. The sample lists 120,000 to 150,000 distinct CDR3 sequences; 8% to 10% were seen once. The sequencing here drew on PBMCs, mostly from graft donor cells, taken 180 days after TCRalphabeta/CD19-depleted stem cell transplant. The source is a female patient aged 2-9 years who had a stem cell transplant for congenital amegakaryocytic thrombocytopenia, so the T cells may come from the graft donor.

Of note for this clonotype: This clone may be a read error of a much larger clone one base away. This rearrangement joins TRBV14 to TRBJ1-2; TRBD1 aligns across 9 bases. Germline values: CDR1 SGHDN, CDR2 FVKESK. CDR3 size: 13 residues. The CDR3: CASSVRDRDGYPF. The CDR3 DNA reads TGTGCCAGCAGCGTCCGGGACAGGGACGGCTACCCCTTC.

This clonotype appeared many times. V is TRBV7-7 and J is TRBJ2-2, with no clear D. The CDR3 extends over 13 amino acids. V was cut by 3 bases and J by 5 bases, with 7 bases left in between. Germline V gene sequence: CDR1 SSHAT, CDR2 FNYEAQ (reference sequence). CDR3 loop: CASSFGVTGELFF. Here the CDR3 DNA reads TGTGCCAGCAGCTTCGGTGTTACCGGGGAGCTGTTTTTT. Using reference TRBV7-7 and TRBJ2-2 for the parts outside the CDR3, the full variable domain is GAGVSQSPRYKVTKRGQDVTLRCDPISSHATLYWYQQALGQGPEFLTYFNYEAQPDKSGLPSDRFSAERPEGSISTLTIQRTEQRDSAMYRCASSFGVTGELFFGEGSRLTVL.

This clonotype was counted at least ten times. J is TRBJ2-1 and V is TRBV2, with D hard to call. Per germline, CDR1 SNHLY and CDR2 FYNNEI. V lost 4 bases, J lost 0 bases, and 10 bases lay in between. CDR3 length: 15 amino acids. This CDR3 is CASSAAASSYNEQFF. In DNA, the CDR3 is TGTGCCAGCAGTGCGGCGGCTAGCTCCTACAATGAGCAGTTCTTC.

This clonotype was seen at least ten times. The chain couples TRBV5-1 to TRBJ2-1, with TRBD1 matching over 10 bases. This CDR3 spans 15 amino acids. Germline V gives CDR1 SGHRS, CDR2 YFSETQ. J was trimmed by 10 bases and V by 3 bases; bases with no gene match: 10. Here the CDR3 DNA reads TGCGCCAGCAGCTACGCCGGGACAGGGGACAGCGAGCAGTTCTTC. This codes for CASSYAGTGDSEQFF.

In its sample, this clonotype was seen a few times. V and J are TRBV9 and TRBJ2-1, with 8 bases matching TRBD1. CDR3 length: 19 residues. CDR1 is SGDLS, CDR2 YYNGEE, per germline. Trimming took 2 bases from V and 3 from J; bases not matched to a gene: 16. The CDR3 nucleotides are TGTGCCAGCAGCGTCAGACAGGGGCCAAGCCCTAGGAACTACAATGAGCAGTTCTTC. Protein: CASSVRQGPSPRNYNEQFF.

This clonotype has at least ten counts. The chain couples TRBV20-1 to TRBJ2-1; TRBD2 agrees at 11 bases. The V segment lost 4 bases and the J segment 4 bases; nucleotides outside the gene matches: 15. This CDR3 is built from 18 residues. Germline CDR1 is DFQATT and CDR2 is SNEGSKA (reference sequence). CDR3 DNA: TGCAGTGCTACTTTCTCGGGGCTAGCGGGAGGCTTGTACAATGAGCAGTTCTTC. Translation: CSATFSGLAGGLYNEQFF.

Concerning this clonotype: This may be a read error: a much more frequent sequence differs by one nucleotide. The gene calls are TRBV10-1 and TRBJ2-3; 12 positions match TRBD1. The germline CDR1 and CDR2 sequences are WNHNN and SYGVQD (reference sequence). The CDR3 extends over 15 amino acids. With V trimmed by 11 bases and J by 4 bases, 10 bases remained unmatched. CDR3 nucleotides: TGCGCCGCCAACCGGGACAGGGGGCGCCCAGATACGCAGTATTTT. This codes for CAANRDRGRPDTQYF.

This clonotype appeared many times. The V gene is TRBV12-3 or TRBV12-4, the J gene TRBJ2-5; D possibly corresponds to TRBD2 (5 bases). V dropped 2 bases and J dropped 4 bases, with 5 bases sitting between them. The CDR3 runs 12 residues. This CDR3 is CASSLLAETQYF. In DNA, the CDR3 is TGTGCCAGCAGTTTACTAGCAGAGACCCAGTACTTC.

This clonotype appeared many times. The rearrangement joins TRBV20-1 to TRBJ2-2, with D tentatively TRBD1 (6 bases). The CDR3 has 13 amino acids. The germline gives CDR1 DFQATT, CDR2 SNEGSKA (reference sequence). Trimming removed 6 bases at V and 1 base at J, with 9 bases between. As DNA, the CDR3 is TGCAGTGCGCCGGGACAGAACACCGGGGAGCTGTTTTTT. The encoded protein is CSAPGQNTGELFF.

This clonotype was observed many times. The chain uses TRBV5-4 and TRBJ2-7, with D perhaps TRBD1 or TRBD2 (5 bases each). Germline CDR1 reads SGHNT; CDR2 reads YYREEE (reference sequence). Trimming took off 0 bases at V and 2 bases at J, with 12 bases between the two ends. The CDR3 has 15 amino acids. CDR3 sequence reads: CASSLGSGTPYEQYF. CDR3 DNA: TGTGCCAGCAGCTTGGGCTCCGGGACCCCCTACGAGCAGTACTTC.

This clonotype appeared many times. CDR3 loop: CASSLQPGQGAYEQYF. The CDR3 DNA sequence: TGTGCCAGCAGCTTACAACCGGGACAGGGGGCATACGAGCAGTACTTC. This chain connects TRBV5-5 to TRBJ2-7, with 12 bases fitting TRBD1. Germline CDR1 is SGHKS and CDR2 is YYEKEE (reference sequence). V trimming: 2 bases; J trimming: 4 bases; junction bases outside the gene matches: 7. CDR3 length: 16 residues.

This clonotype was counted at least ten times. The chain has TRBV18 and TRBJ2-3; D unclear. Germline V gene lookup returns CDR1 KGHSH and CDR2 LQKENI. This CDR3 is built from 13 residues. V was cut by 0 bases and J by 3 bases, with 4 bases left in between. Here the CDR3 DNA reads TGTGCCAGCTCACCACCGACAACAGATACGCAGTATTTT. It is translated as CASSPPTTDTQYF.

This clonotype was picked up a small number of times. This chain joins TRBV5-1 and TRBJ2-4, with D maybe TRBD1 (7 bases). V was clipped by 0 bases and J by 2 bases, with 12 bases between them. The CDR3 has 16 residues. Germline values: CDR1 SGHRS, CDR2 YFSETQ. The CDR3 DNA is TGCGCCAGCAGCTTGGTCAGGGGGGAACCCAAAAACATTCAGTACTTC. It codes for CASSLVRGEPKNIQYF.

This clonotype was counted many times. DNA for the CDR3: TGTGCCAGCAGTTTTGGAGGGGACAGGGGGCGCATTAAGGACACAGATACGCAGTATTTT. This translates into CASSFGGDRGRIKDTDTQYF. The rearrangement uses TRBV28 and TRBJ2-3, with 12 bases lining up with TRBD1. This CDR3 has 20 residues. J was trimmed by 2 bases and V by 3 bases; bases with no gene match: 15. Germline V gene lookup returns CDR1 MDHEN and CDR2 SYDVKM.